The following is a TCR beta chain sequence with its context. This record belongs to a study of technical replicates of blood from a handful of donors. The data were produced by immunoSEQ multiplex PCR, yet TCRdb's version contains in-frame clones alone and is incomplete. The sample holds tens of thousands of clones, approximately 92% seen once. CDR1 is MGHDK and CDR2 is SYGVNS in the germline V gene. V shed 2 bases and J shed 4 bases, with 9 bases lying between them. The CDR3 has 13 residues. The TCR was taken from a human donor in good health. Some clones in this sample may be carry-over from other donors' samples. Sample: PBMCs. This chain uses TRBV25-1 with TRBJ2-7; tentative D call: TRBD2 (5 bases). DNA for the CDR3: TGTGCCAGCAGTGAAGGAGGTCGGTACGAGCAGTACTTC. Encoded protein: CASSEGGRYEQYF.